This TCR beta chain is drawn from a study of spatial heterogeneity in lung cancer. Time point specified: sample taken at primary tumor resection. Unsorted whole RNA of tumor, nontumor lung or frozen PBMC was sequenced. Trimming left V 0 bases short and J 1 base short, with 16 bases between. There are 17 residues in the CDR3. Germline V lookup: CDR1 LGHNT, CDR2 FRNRAP. TCRdb recomputed calls from the 5' RACE reads with MiXCR, one row per CDR3 protein. The table includes about 45,000 distinct CDR3 sequences, around 15% detected once. The source is a male donor with early-stage non-small cell lung cancer. The gene calls are TRBV12-5 and TRBJ2-7; D possibly corresponds to TRBD2 (5 bases). The specimen was PBMCs, collected at surgery. The CDR3 nucleotides read TGTGCTAGTGGTTTGGTAGGCTCCCGGGGTCAATCCTACGAGCAGTACTTC. Its protein is CASGLVGSRGQSYEQYF.